Given below is one TCR beta chain in context. The sample belongs to a study of T cell changes during pregnancy in multiple sclerosis. Sequenced by immunoSEQ multiplex PCR; TCRdb stores in-frame clones only, minus some. The sample carries about 50,000 clones, roughly 90% recorded once. This TCR was sampled from a female donor with multiple sclerosis, enrolled in a pregnancy study. This material consisted of CD4+ T cells from peripheral blood mononuclear cells, taken after pregnancy.

CDR3 nucleotides: TGTGCCAGCAGCTTAGTCGGGACTAGCGGGAGTGCAGATACGCAGTATTTT. Protein: CASSLVGTSGSADTQYF. This rearrangement joins TRBV7-2 to TRBJ2-3, with 14 bases lining up with TRBD2. Trimming took 1 base from V and 4 from J; bases not matched to a gene: 4. The germline V gene encodes CDR1 SGHTA and CDR2 FQGNSA. The length of the CDR3 is 17 residues.